This T cell receptor beta chain stems from a study of shared clonotypes between healthy human individuals. V lost 5 bases to trimming and J lost 4 bases; unmatched junction nucleotides: 2. Germline CDR1 and CDR2: SGHAT and FQNNGV. The CDR3 is 13 residues long. At a deep level, the assay was run. Genomic DNA from each subset was divided evenly over several immunoSEQ plates. Replicate PCRs were loaded with approximately 310 ng DNA from unsorted PBMC, about 32,000 T cell genomes. The protocol was immunoSEQ multiplex PCR, while the TCRdb copy is restricted to in-frame clones and leaves out a portion. Of 550,000 to 600,000 clones in the sample, around 78% were seen once.

The sequenced sample consisted of PBMCs. The chain couples TRBV11-2 to TRBJ1-2; 9 bases fit TRBD1. The TCR comes from a woman in her thirties or forties in good health. Some clones in this sample may be carry-over from other donors' samples. CDR3: CASSLGQGYGYTF. In DNA, the CDR3 is TGTGCCAGCAGCCTGGGACAGGGCTATGGCTACACCTTC.